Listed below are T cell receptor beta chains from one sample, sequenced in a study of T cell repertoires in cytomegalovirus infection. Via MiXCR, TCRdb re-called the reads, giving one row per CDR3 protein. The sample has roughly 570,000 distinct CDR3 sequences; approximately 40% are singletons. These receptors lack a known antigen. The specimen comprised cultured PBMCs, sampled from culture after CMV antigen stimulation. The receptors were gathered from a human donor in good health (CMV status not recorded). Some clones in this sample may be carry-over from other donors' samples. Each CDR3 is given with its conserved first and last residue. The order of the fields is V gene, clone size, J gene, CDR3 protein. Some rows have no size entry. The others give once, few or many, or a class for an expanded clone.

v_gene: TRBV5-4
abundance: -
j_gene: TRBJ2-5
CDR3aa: CASSPATGNQETQYF

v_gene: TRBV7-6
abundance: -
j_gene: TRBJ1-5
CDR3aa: CASSLFVDQPQHF

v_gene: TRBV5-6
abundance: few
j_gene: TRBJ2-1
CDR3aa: CASSLGGLVSYNEQFF

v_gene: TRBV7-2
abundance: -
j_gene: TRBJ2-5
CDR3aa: CASSNSYQETQYF

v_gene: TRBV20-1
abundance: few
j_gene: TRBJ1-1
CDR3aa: CSAGQKNTEAFF

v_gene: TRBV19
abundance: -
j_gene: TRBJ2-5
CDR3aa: CASTLRLGREETQYF

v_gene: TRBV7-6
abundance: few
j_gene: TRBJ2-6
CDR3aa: CASSPAVRSRGANVLTF

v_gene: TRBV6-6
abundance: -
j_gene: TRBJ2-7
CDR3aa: CASSTGPQGGEQYF

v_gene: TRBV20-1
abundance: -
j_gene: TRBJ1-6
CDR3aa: CSAKQGVLSISPLHF

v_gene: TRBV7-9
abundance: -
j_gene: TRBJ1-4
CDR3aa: CASSFQVGTGENEKLFF

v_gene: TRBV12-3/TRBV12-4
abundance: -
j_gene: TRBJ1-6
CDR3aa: CASSRGGGGAKGNSPLHF

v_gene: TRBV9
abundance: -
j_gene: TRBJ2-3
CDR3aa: CASSTRVGSTDTQYF

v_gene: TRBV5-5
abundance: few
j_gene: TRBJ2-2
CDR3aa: CASSSRGPRKELFF

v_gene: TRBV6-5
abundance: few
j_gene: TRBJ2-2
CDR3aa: CASRKPGQLTGELFF

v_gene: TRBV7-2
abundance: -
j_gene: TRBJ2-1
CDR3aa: CASSLTGGLSEQFF

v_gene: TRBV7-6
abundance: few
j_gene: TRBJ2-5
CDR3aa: CASSLASGSETQYF

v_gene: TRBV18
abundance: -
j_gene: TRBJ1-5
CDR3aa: CASSPDRGPRNQPQHF

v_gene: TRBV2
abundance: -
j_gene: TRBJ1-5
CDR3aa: CASLRGGNQPQHF